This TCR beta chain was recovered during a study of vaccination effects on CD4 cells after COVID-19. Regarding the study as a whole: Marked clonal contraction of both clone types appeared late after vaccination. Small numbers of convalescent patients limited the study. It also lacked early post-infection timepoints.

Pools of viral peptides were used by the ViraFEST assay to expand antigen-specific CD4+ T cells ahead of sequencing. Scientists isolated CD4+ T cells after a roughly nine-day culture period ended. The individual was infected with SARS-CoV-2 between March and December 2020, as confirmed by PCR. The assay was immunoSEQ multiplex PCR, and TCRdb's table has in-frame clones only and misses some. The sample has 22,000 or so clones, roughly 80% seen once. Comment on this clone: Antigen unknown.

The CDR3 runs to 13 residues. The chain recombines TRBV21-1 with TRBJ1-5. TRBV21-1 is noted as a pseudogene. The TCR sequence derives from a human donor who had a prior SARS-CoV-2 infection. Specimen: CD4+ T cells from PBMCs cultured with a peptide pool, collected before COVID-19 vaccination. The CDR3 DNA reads TGTGCCTCTTCGAGGGGAAGCAATCAGCCCCAGCATTTT. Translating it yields CASSRGSNQPQHF.